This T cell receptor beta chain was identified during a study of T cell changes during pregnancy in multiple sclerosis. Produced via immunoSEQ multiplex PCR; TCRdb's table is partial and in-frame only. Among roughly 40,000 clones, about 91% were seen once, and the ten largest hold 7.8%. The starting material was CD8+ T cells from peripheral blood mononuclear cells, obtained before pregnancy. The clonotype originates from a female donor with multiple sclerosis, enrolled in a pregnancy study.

The DNA of the CDR3 is TGTGCCAGCAGCGTAGATGGTGTAGATCAGCCCCAGCATTTT. Amino acid sequence: CASSVDGVDQPQHF. The gene calls are TRBV9 and TRBJ1-5; D uncertain. Trimming removed 0 bases at V and 5 bases at J, with 9 bases between. This CDR3 has 14 residues. CDR1 and CDR2 from the germline V gene are SGDLS and YYNGEE.